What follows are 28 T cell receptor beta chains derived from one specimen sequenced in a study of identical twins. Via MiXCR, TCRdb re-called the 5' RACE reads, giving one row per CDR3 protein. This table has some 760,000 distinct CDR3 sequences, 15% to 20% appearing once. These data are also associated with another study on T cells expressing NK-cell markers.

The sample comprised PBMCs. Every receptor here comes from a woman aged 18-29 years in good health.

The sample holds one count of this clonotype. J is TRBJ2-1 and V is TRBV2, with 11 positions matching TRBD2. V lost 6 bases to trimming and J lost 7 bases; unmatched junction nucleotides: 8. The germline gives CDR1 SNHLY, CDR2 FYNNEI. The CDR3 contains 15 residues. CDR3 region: CASSYTSGRGNEQFF. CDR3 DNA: TGTGCCAGCAGCTATACTAGCGGGAGAGGGAATGAGCAGTTCTTC.

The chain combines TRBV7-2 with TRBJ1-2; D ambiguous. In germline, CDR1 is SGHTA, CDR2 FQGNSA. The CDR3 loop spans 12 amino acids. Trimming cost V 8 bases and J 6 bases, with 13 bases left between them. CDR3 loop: CASRRREDGYTF. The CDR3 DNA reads TGTGCCAGCCGGAGACGGGAGGATGGCTACACCTTC.

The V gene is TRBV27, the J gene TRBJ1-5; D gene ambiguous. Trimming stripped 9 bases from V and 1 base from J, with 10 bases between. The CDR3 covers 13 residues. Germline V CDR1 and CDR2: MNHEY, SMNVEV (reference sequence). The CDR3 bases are TGTGCCAGTGGGGAGGGCAGCAATCAGCCCCAGCATTTT. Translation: CASGEGSNQPQHF.

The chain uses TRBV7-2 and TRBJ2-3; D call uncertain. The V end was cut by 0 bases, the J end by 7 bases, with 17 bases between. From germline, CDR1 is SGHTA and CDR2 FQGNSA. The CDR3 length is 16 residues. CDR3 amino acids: CASSLAPDPYFYTQYF. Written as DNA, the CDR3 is TGTGCCAGCAGCTTAGCGCCAGATCCTTATTTCTATACGCAGTATTTT.

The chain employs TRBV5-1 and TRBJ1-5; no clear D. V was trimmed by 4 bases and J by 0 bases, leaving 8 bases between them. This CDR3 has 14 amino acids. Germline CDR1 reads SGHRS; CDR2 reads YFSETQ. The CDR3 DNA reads TGCGCCAGCAGCCCGGAGAGTAGCAATCAGCCCCAGCATTTT. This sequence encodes CASSPESSNQPQHF.

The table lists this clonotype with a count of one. CDR3 in DNA: TGTGCCAGCACCAAAAGGGGGACCAGTGGTACCGGGGAGCTGTTTTTT. It encodes CASTKRGTSGTGELFF. The chain carries TRBV7-8 and TRBJ2-2; tentative D call: TRBD1 (6 bases). The CDR3 runs 16 residues. CDR1 is SGHVS and CDR2 is FQNEAQ in the germline V gene. The germline V and J ends were trimmed by 7 bases and 5 bases, with 20 bases remaining between them.

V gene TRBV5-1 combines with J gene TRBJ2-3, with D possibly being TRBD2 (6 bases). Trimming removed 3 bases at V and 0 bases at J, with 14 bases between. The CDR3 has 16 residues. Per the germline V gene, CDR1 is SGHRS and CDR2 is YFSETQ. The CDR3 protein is CASSSPGLKSTDTQYF. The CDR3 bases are TGCGCCAGCAGCTCTCCGGGACTGAAGAGCACAGATACGCAGTATTTT.

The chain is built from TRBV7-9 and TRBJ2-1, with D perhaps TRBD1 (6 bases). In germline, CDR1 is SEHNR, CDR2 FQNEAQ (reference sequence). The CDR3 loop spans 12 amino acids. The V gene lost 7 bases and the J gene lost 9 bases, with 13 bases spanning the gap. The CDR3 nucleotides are TGTGCCAGCACCCGAGGGGACATTGAGCAGTTCTTC. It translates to CASTRGDIEQFF.

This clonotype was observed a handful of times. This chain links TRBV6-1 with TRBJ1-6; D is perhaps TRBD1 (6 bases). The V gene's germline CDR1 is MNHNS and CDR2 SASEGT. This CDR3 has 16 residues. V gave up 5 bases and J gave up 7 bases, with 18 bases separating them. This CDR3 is CASSPSSRGFNSPLHF. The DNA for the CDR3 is TGTGCCAGCAGTCCATCCTCGAGGGGGTTCAATTCACCCCTCCACTTT.

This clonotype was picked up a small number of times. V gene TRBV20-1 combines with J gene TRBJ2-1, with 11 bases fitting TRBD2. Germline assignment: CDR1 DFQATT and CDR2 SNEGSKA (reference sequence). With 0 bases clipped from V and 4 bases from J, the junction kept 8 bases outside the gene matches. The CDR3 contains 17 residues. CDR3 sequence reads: CSARDFSGRGGYNEQFF. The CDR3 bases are TGCAGTGCTAGAGATTTTAGCGGGAGGGGGGGTTACAATGAGCAGTTCTTC.

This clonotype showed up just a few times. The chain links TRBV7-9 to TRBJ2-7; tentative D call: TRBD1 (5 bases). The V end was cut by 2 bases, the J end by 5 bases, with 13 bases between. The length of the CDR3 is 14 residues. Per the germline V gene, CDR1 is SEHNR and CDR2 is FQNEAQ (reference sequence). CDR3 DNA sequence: TGTGCCAGCAGCTTAACAAGTGACAGCAACGAGCAGTACTTC. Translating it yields CASSLTSDSNEQYF.

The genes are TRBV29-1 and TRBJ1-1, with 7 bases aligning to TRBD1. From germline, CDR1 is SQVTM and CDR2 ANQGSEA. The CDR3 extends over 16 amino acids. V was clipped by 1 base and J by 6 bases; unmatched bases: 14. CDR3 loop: CSVEAFQGDGRPEAFF. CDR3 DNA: TGCAGCGTTGAAGCCTTCCAGGGGGACGGGAGACCTGAAGCTTTCTTT. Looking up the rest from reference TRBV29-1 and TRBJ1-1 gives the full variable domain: SAVISQKPSRDICQRGTSLTIQCQVDSQVTMMFWYRQQPGQSLTLIATANQGSEATYESGFVIDKFPISRPNLTFSTLTVSNMSPEDSSIYLCSVEAFQGDGRPEAFFGQGTRLTVV.

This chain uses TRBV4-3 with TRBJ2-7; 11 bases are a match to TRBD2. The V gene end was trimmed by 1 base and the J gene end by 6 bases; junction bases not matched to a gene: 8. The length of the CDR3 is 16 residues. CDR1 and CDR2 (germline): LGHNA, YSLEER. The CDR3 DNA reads TGCGCCAGCAGCCAAGGAGTTAGCGGGAGGGCCTCCGAGCAGTACTTC. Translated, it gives CASSQGVSGRASEQYF.

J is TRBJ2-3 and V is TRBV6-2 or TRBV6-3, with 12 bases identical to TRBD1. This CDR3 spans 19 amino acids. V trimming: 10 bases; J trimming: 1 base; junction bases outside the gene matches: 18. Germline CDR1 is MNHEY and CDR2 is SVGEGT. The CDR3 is CATTTPGDRGLRGTDTQYF. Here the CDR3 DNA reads TGTGCCACCACCACCCCGGGGGACAGGGGGCTTAGGGGCACAGATACGCAGTATTTT.

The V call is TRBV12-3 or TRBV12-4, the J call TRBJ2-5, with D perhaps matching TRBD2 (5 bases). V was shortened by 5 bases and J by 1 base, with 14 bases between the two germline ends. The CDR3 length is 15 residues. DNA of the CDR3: TGTGCCAGCAGTCACCCCGGGGAACCCCAAGAGACCCAGTACTTC. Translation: CASSHPGEPQETQYF.

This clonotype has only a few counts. CDR3 bases: TGTGCCAGCAGCCCAGCGGAGCTCCAAGAGACCCAGTACTTC. Its translation: CASSPAELQETQYF. The chain uses TRBV7-9 and TRBJ2-5; tentative D call: TRBD2 (5 bases). V was clipped by 5 bases and J by 1 base, with 11 bases between them. The CDR3 spans 14 residues. CDR1 and CDR2 from the germline V gene are SEHNR and FQNEAQ (reference sequence). Together with reference TRBV7-9 and TRBJ2-5, the CDR3 gives the full variable domain: DTGVSQNPRHKITKRGQNVTFRCDPISEHNRLYWYRQTLGQGPEFLTYFQNEAQLEKSRLLSDRFSAERPKGSFSTLEIQRTEQGDSAMYLCASSPAELQETQYFGPGTRLLVL.

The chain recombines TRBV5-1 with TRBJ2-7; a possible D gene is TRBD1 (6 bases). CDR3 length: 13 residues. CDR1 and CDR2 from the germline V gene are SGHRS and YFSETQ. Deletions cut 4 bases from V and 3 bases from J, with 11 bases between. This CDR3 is CASSESGDYEQYF. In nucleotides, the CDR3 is TGCGCCAGCAGCGAATCAGGGGACTACGAGCAGTACTTC.

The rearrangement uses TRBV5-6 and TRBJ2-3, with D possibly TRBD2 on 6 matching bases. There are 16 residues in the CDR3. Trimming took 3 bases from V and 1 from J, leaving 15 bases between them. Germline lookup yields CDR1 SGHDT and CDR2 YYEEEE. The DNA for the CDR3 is TGTGCCAGCAGCTGGGGGTCATCGGGGGGCACAGATACGCAGTATTTT. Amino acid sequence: CASSWGSSGGTDTQYF.

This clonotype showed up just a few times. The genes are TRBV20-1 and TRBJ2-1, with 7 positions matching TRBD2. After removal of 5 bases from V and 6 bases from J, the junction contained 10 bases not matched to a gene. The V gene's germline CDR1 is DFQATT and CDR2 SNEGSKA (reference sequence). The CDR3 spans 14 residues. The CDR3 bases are TGCAGTGCTTCTACTGGGAGGGGAGGCAATGAGCAGTTCTTC. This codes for CSASTGRGGNEQFF.

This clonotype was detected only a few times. The CDR3 spells CASSSGKSSYEQYF. CDR3 nucleotide sequence: TGTGCCAGCTCTAGCGGGAAAAGCTCCTACGAGCAGTACTTC. The chain links TRBV12-3 or TRBV12-4 to TRBJ2-7; 9 nucleotides line up with TRBD2. The CDR3 is 14 amino acids. The V gene end was trimmed by 8 bases and the J gene end by 0 bases; junction bases not matched to a gene: 5.

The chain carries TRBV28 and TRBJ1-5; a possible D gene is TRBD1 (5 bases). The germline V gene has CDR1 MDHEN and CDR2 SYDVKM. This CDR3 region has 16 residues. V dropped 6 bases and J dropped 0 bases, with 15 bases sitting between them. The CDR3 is CASSGEGSYSNQPQHF. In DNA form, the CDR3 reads TGTGCCAGCAGCGGTGAGGGGAGTTATAGCAATCAGCCCCAGCATTTT.

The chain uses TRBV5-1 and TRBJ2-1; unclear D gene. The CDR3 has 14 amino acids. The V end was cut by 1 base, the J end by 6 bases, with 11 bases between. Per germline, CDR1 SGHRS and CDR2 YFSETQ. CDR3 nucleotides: TGCGCCAGCAGCTTGTGGCAGCAAGCCAATGAGCAGTTCTTC. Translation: CASSLWQQANEQFF.

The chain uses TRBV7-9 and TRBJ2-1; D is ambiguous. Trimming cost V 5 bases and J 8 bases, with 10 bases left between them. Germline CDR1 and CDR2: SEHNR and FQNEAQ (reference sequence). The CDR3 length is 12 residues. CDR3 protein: CASSPDLHEQFF. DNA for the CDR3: TGTGCCAGCAGCCCCGATCTGCATGAGCAGTTCTTC.

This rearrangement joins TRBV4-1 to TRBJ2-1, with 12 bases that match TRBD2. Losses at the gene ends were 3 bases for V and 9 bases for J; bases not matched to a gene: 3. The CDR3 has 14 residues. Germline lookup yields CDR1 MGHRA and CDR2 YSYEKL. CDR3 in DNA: TGCGCCAGCAGCCACCGACTAGCGGGAGTTGAGCAGTTCTTC. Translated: CASSHRLAGVEQFF.

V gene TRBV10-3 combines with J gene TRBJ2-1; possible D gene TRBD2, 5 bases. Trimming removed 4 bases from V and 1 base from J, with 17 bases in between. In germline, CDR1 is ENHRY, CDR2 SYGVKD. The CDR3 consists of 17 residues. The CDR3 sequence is CAISGPDSQRSYNEQFF. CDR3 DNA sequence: TGTGCCATCAGTGGGCCCGACTCGCAGCGGTCCTACAATGAGCAGTTCTTC.

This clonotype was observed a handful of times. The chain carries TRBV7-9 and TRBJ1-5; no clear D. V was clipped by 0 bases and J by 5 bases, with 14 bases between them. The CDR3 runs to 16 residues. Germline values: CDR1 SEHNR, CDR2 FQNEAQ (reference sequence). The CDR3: CASSLAQVRRDQPQHF. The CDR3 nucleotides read TGTGCCAGCAGCTTAGCCCAGGTCAGGAGGGATCAGCCCCAGCATTTT.

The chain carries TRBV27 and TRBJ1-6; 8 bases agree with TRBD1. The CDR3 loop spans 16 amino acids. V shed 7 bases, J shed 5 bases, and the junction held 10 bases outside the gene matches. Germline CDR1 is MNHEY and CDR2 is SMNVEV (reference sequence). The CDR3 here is CASTRTGTVNNSPLHF. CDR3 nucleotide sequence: TGTGCCAGCACCCGGACAGGGACGGTTAATAATTCACCCCTCCACTTT.

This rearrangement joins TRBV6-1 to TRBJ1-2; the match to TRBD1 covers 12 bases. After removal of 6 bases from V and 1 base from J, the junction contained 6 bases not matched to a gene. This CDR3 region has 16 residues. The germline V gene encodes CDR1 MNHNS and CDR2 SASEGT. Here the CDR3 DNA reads TGTGCCAGCAGCGGTGGGACAGGGGGCTTTAACTATGGCTACACCTTC. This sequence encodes CASSGGTGGFNYGYTF.